This TCR beta chain was profiled in a study of control samples from healthy donors and cancer patients. Germline CDR1 SQVTM, CDR2 ANQGSEA. CDR3 length equals 12 residues. The ends were cut back, 4 bases at V and 1 base at J, with 7 bases in the middle. Sequencing was performed with immunoSEQ multiplex PCR; in TCRdb, only in-frame clones are kept and a portion is missing. The sample has around 170,000 clones, 90% seen once. The chain has TRBV29-1 and TRBJ1-1; D not resolved. The sample was blood. The clonotype comes from a woman aged 45-60 years in good health. CDR3 in amino acids: CSVAKANTEAFF. In nucleotides, the CDR3 is TGCAGCGTTGCGAAGGCGAACACTGAAGCTTTCTTT.